The sequence of this TCR beta chain was determined in a study of T-cell memory formation after mild COVID-19. Findings and caveats of the study: Most CD4+ clones that shrank were in CM and EM, while CD8+ ones turned up in EMRA.

Each CDR3 protein gets one entry after TCRdb re-called the 5' RACE reads with MiXCR. The sample includes 400,000 or so distinct CDR3 sequences, around 20% seen only once; the top ten take approximately 13%. This clonotype appeared a few times. Its target is not known. Germline V lookup: CDR1 GTSNPN, CDR2 SVGIG (reference sequence). V lost 2 bases, J lost 6 bases, and 15 bases stayed unmatched. The CDR3 extends over 17 amino acids. The specimen sequenced was PBMCs or a T cell subset sorted from them (not recorded which). The chain joins TRBV30 to TRBJ2-7, with TRBD2 identical over 11 bases. The clonotype originates from an adult woman who had mild COVID-19 (a few samples of this study predate the infection). Cell type and time point are not known. This CDR3 is CAWSLQYSGRALFEQYF. CDR3 nucleotide sequence: TGTGCCTGGAGTCTCCAATATAGCGGGAGGGCCCTCTTCGAGCAGTACTTC. The whole variable domain, filled in from reference TRBV30 and TRBJ2-7, reads SQTIHQWPATLVQPVGSPLSLECTVEGTSNPNLYWYRQAAGRGLQLLFYSVGIGQISSEVPQNLSASRPQDRQFILSSKKLLLSDSGFYLCAWSLQYSGRALFEQYFGPGTRLTVT.